This T cell receptor (beta chain) emerged from a study of early T cells in non-severe SARS-CoV-2 infection. Turning to the study itself: Sequencing input comprised bulk RNA from unsorted whole blood; chain pairing was not available.

To note about this clonotype: Mismatch with germline at one junction end may stem from a read error.

The TCR library protocol was used to attach unique molecular identifiers. These identifiers were attached to individual cDNA molecules. TCRdb processed the 5' RACE reads anew with MiXCR; each CDR3 protein has one entry. The sample yields roughly 65,000 distinct CDR3 sequences, 12% seen once. CDR3 length: 15 residues. Germline loops: CDR1 SSHAT, CDR2 FNYEAQ (reference sequence). The specimen sequenced was whole blood. The chain carries TRBV7-7 and TRBJ2-2; 9 bases are a match to TRBD2. The source of this sequence is an adult who was a healthcare worker with PCR-confirmed SARS-CoV-2 infection or an uninfected control (not recorded which). In DNA, the CDR3 is TGTGCTAGCAGCCTGGAGGCTAGCGGGGCTGGGGGGCTGTTTTTT. Translating gives CASSLEASGAGGLFF.